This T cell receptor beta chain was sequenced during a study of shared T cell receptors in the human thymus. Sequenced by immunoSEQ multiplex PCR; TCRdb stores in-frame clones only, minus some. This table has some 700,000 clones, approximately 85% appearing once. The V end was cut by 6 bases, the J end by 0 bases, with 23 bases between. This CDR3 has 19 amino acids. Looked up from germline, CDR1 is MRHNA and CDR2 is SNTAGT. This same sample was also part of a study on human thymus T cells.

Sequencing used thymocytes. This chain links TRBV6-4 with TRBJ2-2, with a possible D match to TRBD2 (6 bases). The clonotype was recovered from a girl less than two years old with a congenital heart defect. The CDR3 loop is CASSPAGKGRPTNTGELFF. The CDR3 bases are TGTGCCAGCAGCCCTGCGGGGAAGGGGAGGCCAACGAACACCGGGGAGCTGTTTTTT.